This T cell receptor (beta chain) originates from a study of T-cell memory formation after mild COVID-19. This clonotype was seen repeatedly, ten times or more. Compared with germline, one end of the junction differs, possibly owing to a read error. TCRdb independently ran MiXCR on the 5' RACE reads; one entry per CDR3 protein. The sample has 550,000 to 700,000 distinct CDR3 sequences, roughly 18% seen once. The germline V gene has CDR1 SGHRS and CDR2 YFSETQ. This CDR3 has 15 amino acids. The origin of this receptor is an adult woman who had mild COVID-19 (a few samples of this study predate the infection). Cell type and time point are not known. The source material was PBMCs or a T cell subset sorted from them (not recorded which). The chain uses TRBV5-1 and TRBJ2-1; maybe TRBD1 (6 bases). The CDR3 DNA reads TGTGCCAGCAGTTCGCAGGGGAGCTCCTACAATGAGCAGTTCTTC. This encodes CASSSQGSSYNEQFF.